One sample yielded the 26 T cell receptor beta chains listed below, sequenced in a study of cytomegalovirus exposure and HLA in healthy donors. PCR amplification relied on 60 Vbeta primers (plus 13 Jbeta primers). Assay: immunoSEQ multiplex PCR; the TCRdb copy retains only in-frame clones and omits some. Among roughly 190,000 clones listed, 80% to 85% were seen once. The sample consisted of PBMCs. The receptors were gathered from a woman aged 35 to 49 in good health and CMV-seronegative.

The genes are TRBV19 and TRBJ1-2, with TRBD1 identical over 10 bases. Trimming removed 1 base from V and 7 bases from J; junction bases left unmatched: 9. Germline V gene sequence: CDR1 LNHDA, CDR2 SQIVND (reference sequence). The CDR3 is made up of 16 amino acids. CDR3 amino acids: CASSIVSTGTGAGYTF. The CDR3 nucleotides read TGTGCCAGTAGTATAGTTTCTACCGGGACAGGGGCTGGCTACACCTTC.

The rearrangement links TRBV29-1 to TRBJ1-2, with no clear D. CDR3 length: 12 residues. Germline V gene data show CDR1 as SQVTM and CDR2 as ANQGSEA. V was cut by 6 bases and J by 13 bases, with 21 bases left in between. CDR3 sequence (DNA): TGCAGCGTATCGTACGGACGGACTATGTCCACCTTC. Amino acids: CSVSYGRTMSTF.

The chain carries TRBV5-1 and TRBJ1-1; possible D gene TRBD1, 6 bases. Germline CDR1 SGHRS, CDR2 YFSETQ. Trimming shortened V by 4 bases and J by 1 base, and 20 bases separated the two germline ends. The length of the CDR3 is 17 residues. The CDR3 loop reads CASSPKGHSTQNTEAFF. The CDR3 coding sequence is TGCGCCAGCAGCCCGAAGGGACACTCAACACAGAACACTGAAGCTTTCTTT.

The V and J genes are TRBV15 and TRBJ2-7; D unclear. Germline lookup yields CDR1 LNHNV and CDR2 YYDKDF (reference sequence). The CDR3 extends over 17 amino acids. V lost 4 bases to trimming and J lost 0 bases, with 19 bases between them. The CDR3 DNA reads TGTGCCACCAGCACCTCCTGGCCAGCGACCAGCTCCTACGAGCAGTACGTC. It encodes CATSTSWPATSSYEQYV.

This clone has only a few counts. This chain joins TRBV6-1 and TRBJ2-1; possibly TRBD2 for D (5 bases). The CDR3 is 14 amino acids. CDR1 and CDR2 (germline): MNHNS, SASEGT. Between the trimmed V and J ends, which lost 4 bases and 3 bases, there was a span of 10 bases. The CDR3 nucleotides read TGTGCCAGCAGTGGTAGGACTGACTACAATGAGCAGTTCTTC. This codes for CASSGRTDYNEQFF.

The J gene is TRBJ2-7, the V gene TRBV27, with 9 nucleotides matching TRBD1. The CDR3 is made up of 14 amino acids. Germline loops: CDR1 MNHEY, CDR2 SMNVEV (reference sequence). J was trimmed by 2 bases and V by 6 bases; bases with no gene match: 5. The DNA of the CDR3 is TGTGCCAGCAGAGGGACAGGGCTAACCTACGAGCAGTACGTC. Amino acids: CASRGTGLTYEQYV.

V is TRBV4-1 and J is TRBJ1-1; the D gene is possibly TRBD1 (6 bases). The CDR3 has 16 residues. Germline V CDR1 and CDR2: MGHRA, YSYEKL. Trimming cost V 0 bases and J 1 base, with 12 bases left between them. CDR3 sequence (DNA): TGCGCCAGCAGCCAAGAACTCAGGGGCTCGAACACTGAAGCTTTCTTT. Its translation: CASSQELRGSNTEAFF.

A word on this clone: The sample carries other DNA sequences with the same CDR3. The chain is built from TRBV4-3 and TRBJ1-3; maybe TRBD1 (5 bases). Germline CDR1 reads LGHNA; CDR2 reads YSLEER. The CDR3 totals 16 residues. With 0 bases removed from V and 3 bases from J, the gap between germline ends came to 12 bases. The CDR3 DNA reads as TGCGCCAGCAGCCAAGAAGCACCGGGGGTTGGAAACACCATATATTTT. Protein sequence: CASSQEAPGVGNTIYF.

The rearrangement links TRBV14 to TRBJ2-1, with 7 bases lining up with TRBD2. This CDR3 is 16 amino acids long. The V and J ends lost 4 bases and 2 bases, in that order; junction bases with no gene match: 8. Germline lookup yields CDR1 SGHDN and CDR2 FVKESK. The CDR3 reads CASSLLSSGAYNEQFF. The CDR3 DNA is TGTGCCAGCAGCCTACTCTCTAGCGGAGCCTACAATGAGCAGTTCTTC.

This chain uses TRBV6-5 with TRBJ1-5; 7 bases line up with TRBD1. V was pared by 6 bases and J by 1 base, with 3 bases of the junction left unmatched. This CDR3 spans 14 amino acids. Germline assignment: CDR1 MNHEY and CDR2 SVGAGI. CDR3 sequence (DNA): TGTGCCAGCAGACAGACAGGGAGCAATCAGCCCCAGCATTTT. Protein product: CASRQTGSNQPQHF.

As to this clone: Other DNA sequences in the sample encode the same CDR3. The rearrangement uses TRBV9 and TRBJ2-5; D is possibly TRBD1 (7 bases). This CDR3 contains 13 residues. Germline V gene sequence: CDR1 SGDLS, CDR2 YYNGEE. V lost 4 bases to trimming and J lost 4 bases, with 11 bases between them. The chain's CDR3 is CASSPGGGETQYF. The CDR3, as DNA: TGTGCCAGCAGCCCAGGGGGAGGAGAGACCCAGTACTTC.

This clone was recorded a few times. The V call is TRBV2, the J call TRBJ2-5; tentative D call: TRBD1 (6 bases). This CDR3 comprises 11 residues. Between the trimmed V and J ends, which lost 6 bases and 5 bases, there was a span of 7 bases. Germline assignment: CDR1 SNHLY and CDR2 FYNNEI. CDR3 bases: TGTGCCAGCAGGCAGGGGGAGACCCAGTACTTC. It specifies CASRQGETQYF.

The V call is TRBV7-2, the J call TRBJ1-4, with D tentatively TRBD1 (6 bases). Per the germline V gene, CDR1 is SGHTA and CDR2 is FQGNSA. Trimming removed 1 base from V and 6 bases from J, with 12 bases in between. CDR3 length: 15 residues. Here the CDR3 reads CASSLGRGEYEKLFF. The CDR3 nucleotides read TGTGCCAGCAGCTTAGGCAGGGGAGAGTATGAAAAACTGTTTTTT. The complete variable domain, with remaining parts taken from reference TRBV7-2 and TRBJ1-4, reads GAGVSQSPSNKVTEKGKDVELRCDPISGHTALYWYRQSLGQGLEFLIYFQGNSAPDKSGLPSDRFSAERTGGSVSTLTIQRTQQEDSAVYLCASSLGRGEYEKLFFGSGTQLSVL.

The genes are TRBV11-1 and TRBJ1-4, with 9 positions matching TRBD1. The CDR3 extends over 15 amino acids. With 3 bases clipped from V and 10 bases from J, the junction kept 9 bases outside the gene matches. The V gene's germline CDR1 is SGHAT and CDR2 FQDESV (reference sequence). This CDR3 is CASSLPGTGLGKLFF. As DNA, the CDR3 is TGTGCCAGCAGCTTGCCCGGGACAGGGCTCGGAAAACTGTTTTTT.

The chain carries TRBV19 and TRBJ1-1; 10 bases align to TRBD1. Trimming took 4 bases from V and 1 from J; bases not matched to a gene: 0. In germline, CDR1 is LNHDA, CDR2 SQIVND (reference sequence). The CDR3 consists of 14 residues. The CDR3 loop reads CASSRDRGNTEAFF. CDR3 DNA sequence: TGTGCCAGTAGTAGGGACAGGGGGAACACTGAAGCTTTCTTT. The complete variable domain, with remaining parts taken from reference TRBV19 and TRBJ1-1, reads DGGITQSPKYLFRKEGQNVTLSCEQNLNHDAMYWYRQDPGQGLRLIYYSQIVNDFQKGDIAEGYSVSREKKESFPLTVTSAQKNPTAFYLCASSRDRGNTEAFFGQGTRLTVV.

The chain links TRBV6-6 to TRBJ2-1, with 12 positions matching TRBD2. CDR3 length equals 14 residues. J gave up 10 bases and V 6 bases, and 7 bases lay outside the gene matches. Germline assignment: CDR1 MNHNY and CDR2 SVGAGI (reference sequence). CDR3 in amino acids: CASSPLAGGREQFF. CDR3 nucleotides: TGTGCCAGCAGCCCTCTAGCGGGAGGGCGAGAGCAGTTCTTC.

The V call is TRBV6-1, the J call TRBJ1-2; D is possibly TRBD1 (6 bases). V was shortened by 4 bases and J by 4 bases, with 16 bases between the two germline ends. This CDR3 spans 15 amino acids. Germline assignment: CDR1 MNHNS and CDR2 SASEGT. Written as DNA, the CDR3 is TGTGCCAGCAGTGTTAGGGAACAGGGACGCTATGGCTACACCTTC. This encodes CASSVREQGRYGYTF.

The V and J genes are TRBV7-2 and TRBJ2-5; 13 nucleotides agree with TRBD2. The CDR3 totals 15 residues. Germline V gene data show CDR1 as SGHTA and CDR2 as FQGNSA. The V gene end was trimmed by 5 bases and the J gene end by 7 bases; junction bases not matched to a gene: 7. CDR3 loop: CASSLGRLAGGTQYF. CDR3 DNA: TGTGCCAGCAGCCTGGGGAGACTAGCGGGAGGGACCCAGTACTTC.

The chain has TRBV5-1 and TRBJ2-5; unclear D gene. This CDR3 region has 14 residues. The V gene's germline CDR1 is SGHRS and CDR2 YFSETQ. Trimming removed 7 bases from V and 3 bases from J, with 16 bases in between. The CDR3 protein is CASSPSMVEETQYF. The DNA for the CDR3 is TGCGCCAGCTCCCCCTCTATGGTGGAAGAGACCCAGTACTTC.

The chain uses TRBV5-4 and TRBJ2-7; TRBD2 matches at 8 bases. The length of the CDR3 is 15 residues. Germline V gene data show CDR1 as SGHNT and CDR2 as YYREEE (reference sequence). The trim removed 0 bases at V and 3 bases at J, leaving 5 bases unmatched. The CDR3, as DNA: TGTGCCAGCAGCTTGGAGCGGGAGCGACTCTACGAGCAGTACTTC. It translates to CASSLERERLYEQYF.

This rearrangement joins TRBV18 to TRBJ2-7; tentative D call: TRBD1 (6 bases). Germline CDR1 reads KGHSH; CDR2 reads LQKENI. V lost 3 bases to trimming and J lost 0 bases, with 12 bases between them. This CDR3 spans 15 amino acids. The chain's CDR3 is CASSPRQVSSYEQYF. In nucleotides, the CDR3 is TGTGCCAGCTCACCGCGACAGGTTTCCTCCTACGAGCAGTACTTC.

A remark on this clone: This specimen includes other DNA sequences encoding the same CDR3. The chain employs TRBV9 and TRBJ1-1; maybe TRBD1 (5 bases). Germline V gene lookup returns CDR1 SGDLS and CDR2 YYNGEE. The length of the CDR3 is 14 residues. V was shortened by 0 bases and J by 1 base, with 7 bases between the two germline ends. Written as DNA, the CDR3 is TGTGCCAGCAGCGTAGGTACAGGGAACACTGAAGCTTTCTTT. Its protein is CASSVGTGNTEAFF. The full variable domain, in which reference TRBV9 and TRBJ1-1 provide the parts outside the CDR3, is DSGVTQTPKHLITATGQRVTLRCSPRSGDLSVYWYQQSLDQGLQFLIQYYNGEERAKGNILERFSAQQFPDLHSELNLSSLELGDSALYFCASSVGTGNTEAFFGQGTRLTVV.

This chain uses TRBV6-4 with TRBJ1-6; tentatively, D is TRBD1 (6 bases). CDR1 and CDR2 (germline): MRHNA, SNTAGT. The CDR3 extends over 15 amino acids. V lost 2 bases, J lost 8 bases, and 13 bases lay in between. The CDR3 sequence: CASSDPRGLHSPLHF. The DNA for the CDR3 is TGTGCCAGCAGTGACCCCAGGGGCCTACATTCACCCCTCCACTTT.

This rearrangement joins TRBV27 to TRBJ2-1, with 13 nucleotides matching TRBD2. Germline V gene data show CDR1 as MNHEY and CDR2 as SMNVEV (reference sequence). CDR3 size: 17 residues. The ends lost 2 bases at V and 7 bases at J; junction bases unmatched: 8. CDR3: CASSLGPGTSGINEQFF. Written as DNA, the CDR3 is TGTGCCAGCAGTTTAGGACCGGGGACTAGCGGGATAAATGAGCAGTTCTTC.

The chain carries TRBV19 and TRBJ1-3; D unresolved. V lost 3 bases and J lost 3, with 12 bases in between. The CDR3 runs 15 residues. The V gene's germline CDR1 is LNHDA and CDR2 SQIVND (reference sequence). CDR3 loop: CASSIGTVYGNTIYF. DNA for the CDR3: TGTGCCAGTAGTATCGGTACAGTATATGGAAACACCATATATTTT. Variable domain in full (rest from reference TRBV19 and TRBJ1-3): DGGITQSPKYLFRKEGQNVTLSCEQNLNHDAMYWYRQDPGQGLRLIYYSQIVNDFQKGDIAEGYSVSREKKESFPLTVTSAQKNPTAFYLCASSIGTVYGNTIYFGEGSWLTVV.

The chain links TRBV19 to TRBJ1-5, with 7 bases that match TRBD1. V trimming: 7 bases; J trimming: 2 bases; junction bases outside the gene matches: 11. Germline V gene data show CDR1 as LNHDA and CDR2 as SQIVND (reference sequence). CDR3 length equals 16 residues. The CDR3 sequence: CASTPDREGGNQPQHF. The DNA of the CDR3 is TGTGCCAGTACCCCCGACAGGGAAGGGGGCAATCAGCCCCAGCATTTT.